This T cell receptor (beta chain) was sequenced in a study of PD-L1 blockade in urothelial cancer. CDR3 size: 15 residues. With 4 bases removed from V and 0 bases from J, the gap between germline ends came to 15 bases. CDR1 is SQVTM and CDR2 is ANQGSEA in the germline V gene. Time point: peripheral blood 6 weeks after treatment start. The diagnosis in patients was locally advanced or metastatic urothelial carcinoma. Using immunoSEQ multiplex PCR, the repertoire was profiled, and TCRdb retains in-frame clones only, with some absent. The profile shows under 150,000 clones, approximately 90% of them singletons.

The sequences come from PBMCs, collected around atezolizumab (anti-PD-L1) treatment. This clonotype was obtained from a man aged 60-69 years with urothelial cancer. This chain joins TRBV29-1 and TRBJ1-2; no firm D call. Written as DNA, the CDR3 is TGCAGCGTTGTTCCCCCGGGGTTTCCTAACTATGGCTACACCTTC. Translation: CSVVPPGFPNYGYTF.